This T cell receptor (beta chain) was obtained from a study of shared clonotypes between healthy human individuals. CDR1 is KGHSH and CDR2 is LQKENI in the germline V gene. V lost 2 bases and J 0 bases, leaving 14 bases between the germline ends. The CDR3 totals 16 residues. Only in-frame clones appear in the TCRdb table, and some are missing; sequencing was by immunoSEQ multiplex PCR. Among around 1,000,000 clones listed, approximately 80% were seen once. This sequence was found in a man between 18 and 35 years old in good health. Some clones in this sample may be carry-over from other donors' samples. Specimen: memory CD4+ T cells from PBMCs. Subset denoted: CD45RA-negative fraction. The V call is TRBV18, the J call TRBJ2-7, with D possibly TRBD1 on 6 matching bases. The CDR3 region has the DNA TGTGCCAGCTCACCAGAAGACAGGCACAGCTCCTACGAGCAGTACTTC. Translation gives CASSPEDRHSSYEQYF.